This T cell receptor beta chain is drawn from a study of shared clonotypes between healthy human individuals. General study results and limits: Clonotypes which were not shared had lower generation probabilities than clonotypes that all four donors shared. An anticipated effect of sequencing depth on clonotype sharing among donors was recognized.

Cells designated naive CD8 were CD45RO-negative and were positively selected for CCR7, with terminally differentiated effector memory CD45RA+ cells excluded. V gave up 5 bases and J gave up 7 bases; unmatched junction bases: 11. The germline V gene encodes CDR1 SGHVS and CDR2 FNYEAQ. There are 17 residues in the CDR3. Original analysis: In the immunoSEQ data, sequences were junction-only and lacked quality scores, so filtering differed. The assay was immunoSEQ multiplex PCR, and TCRdb's table has in-frame clones only and misses some. Clone size and V and J calls were adopted from that table, with D and trimming inferred from the DNA. The sample consists of millions of clones, approximately 95% of them appearing once. Points on this clone: As yet, its antigen is unknown.

Material for sequencing was naive CD8+ T cells sorted from blood. The chain has TRBV7-6 and TRBJ1-4, with 12 bases fitting TRBD1. The TCR comes from a man younger than 35 in good health. The CDR3 bases are TGTGCCAGCAGCGATGCCGGGACAGGGGGCGCGGGTGAAAAACTGTTTTTT. Protein product: CASSDAGTGGAGEKLFF.